This T cell receptor beta chain was profiled in a study of blood T cell repertoires in COVID-19. Study as a whole: Specimens from acute and convalescent COVID-19 originated in the United States, Italy and Spain. In each case, the material was cDNA or gDNA derived from T cells, B-cell-depleted T cells, or PBMCs.

Per germline, CDR1 LNHDA and CDR2 SQIVND (reference sequence). Trimming took 6 bases from V and 0 from J; bases not matched to a gene: 9. This CDR3 has 17 residues. Per the authors' pipeline: Reference gene primer amplification gave estimated nucleated cell counts. Only in-frame clones appear in the TCRdb table, and some are missing; sequencing was by immunoSEQ multiplex PCR. The DNA gave D and trimming, while V, J and clone size come from that table. The sample includes over 150,000 clones, about 84% of them seen just once. Material for sequencing was peripheral blood. This receptor was identified in a human donor in a cohort sampled during active COVID-19. The V gene is TRBV19, the J gene TRBJ2-2; 8 nucleotides line up with TRBD1. In DNA form, the CDR3 reads TGTGCCAGTAGCCGGGACAGGTCGCTAGCGAACACCGGGGAGCTGTTTTTT. Translated, it gives CASSRDRSLANTGELFF.